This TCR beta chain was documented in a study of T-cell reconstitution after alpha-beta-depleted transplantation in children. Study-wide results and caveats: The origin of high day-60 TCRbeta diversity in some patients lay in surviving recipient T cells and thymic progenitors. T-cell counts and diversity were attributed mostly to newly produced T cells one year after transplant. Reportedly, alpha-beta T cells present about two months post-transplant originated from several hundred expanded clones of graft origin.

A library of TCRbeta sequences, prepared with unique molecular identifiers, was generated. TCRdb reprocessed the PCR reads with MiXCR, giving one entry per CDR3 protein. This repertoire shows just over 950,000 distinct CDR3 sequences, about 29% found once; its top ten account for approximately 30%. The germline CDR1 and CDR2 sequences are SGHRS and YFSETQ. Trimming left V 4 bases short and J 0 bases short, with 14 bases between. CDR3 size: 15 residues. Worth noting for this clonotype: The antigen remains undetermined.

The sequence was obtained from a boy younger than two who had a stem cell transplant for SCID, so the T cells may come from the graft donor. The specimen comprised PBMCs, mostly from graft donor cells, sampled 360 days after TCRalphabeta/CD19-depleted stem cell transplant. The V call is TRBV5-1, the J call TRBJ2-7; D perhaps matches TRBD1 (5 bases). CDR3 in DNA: TGCGCCAGCAGCCCCGGACAACCCAACTCCTACGAGCAGTACTTC. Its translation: CASSPGQPNSYEQYF.